This paragraph reports one T cell receptor (beta chain). In the source study's methods: For nucleated cells, counts were estimated from reference gene primer amplification. Sequenced by immunoSEQ multiplex PCR; TCRdb stores in-frame clones only, minus some. V and J calls and clone size are as listed in that table; D and trimming were resolved from the DNA. The repertoire holds 200,000 to 250,000 clones, with roughly 90% as singletons. These data come from a study of blood T cell repertoires in COVID-19. This CDR3 has 17 amino acids. The V segment lost 9 bases and the J segment 0 bases; nucleotides outside the gene matches: 12. Germline CDR1 and CDR2: SNHLY and FYNNEI. Residents of 20 to 25 US areas, aged roughly 18 to 95 years, made up the participants. Cohorts were assigned according to the clinical history that participants reported. Contact with a PCR-confirmed or clinician-diagnosed COVID-19 case occurred within 2 weeks of entry.

This receptor was obtained from a man aged 25 to 45 who had been exposed to COVID-19. The chain recombines TRBV2 with TRBJ1-1; 11 bases are a match to TRBD1. Sample: PBMCs or T cells enriched from blood (not recorded which). The CDR3 spells CASRPTGTGGLNTEAFF. The CDR3 nucleotides read TGTGCCAGTCGCCCTACCGGGACAGGGGGGTTGAACACTGAAGCTTTCTTT.